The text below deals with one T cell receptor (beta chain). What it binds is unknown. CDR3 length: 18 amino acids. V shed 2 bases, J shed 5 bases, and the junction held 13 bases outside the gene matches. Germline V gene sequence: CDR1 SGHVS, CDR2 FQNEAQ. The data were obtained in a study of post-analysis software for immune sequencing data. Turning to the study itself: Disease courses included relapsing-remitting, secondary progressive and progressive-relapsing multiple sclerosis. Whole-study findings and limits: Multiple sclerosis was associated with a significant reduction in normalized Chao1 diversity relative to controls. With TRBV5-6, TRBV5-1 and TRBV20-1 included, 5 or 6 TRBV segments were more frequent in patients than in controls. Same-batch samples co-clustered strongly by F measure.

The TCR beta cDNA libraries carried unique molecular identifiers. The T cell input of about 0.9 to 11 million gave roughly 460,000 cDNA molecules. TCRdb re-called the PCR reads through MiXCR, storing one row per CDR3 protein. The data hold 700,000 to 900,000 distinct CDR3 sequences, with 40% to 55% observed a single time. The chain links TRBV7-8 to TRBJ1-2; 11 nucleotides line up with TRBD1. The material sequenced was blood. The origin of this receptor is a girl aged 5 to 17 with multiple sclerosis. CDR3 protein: CASSLKFGQGAGQYGYTF. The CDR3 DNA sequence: TGTGCCAGCAGCTTAAAGTTCGGACAGGGGGCAGGGCAGTATGGCTACACCTTC. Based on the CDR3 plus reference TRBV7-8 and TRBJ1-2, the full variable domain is GAGVSQSPRYKVAKRGQDVALRCDPISGHVSLFWYQQALGQGPEFLTYFQNEAQLDKSGLPSDRFFAERPEGSVSTLKIQRTQQEDSAVYLCASSLKFGQGAGQYGYTFGSGTRLTVV.